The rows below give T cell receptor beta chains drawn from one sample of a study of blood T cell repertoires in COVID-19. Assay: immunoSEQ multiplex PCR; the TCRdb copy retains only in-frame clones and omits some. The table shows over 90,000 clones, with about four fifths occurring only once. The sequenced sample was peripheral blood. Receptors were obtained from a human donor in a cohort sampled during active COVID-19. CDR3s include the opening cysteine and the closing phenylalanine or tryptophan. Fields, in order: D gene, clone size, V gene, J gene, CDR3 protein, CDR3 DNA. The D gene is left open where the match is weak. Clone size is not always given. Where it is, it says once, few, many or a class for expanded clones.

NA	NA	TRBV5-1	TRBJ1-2	CASSFAGVPNYGYTF	TGCGCCAGCAGCTTCGCAGGGGTTCCAAACTATGGCTACACCTTC
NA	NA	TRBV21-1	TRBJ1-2	CASSNQQGAPSNYGYTF	TGTGCCAGCAGCAACCAACAGGGGGCCCCCTCTAACTATGGCTACACCTTC
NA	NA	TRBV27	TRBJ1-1	CASSLSVVNTEAFF	TGTGCCAGCAGTTTATCGGTAGTGAACACTGAAGCTTTCTTT
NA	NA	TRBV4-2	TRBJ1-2	CASSQDRLGVTHGYTF	TGTGCCAGCAGCCAAGATCGATTAGGAGTTACCCATGGCTACACCTTC
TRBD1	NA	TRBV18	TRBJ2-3	CASSPDRAANTQYF	TGTGCCAGCTCACCCGACAGGGCAGCGAATACGCAGTATTTT
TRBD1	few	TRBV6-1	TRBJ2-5	CASSEPGTGVGGETQYF	TGTGCCAGCAGTGAACCTGGGACAGGGGTGGGAGGCGAGACCCAGTACTTC
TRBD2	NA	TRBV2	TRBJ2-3	CASTNPTSASTDTQYF	TGTGCCAGCACAAATCCGACTAGCGCAAGCACAGATACGCAGTATTTT
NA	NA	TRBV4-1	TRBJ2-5	CASSQGASKETQYF	TGCGCCAGCAGCCAAGGGGCTTCCAAAGAGACCCAGTACTTC
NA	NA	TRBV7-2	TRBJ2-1	CASSLDRNNEQFF	TGTGCCAGCAGCTTAGACAGGAATAACGAGCAGTTCTTC
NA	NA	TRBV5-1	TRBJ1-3	CASSSGSGNTIYF	TGCGCCAGCAGCTCAGGGTCTGGAAACACCATATATTTT
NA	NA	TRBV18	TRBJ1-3	CASSPRQVTPGNTIYF	TGTGCCAGCTCACCGAGACAGGTCACCCCTGGAAACACCATATATTTT
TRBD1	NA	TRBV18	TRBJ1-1	CASSPTLETGGEAFF	TGTGCCAGCTCACCGACCCTTGAGACAGGGGGTGAAGCTTTCTTT
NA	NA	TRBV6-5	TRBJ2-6	CASSPRPAGANVLTF	TGTGCCAGCAGCCCGCGCCCGGCTGGGGCCAACGTCCTGACTTTC
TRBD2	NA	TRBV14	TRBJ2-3	CASSPLAGGPSTDTQYF	TGTGCCAGCAGCCCCCTAGCGGGGGGCCCGAGCACAGATACGCAGTATTTT
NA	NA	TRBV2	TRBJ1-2	CASIGLTGPLYGYTF	TGTGCCAGCATCGGTCTGACAGGCCCTCTCTATGGCTACACCTTC
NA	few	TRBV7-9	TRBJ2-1	CASSLALSGQSVVPFF	TGTGCCAGCAGCTTAGCGCTAAGCGGGCAGTCCGTAGTTCCGTTCTTC
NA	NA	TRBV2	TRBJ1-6	CASSETGRNSPLHF	TGTGCCAGCAGTGAAACAGGGCGAAATTCACCCCTCCACTTT
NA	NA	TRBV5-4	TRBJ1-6	CASSDTGNRLHF	TGTGCCAGCAGCGACACAGGGAATCGCCTCCACTTT
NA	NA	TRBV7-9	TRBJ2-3	CASTPDTNTDTQYF	TGTGCCAGCACTCCGGACACAAACACAGATACGCAGTATTTT
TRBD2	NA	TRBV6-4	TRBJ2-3	CASSVETSADTQYF	TGTGCCAGCAGTGTCGAAACTAGCGCAGATACGCAGTATTTT
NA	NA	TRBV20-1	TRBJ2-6	CSASLRTGANVLTF	TGCAGTGCTAGTCTCAGAACTGGGGCCAACGTCCTGACTTTC
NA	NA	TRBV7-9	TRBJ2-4	CASSLTGINIQYF	TGTGCCAGCAGCTTAACAGGGATAAACATTCAGTACTTC
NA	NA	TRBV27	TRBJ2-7	CASSSPARGDKQYF	TGTGCCAGCAGTTCCCCAGCTCGCGGGGATAAGCAGTACTTC
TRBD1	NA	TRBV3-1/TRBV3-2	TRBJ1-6	CASSQPDRGPGSPLHF	TGTGCCAGCAGCCAACCGGACAGGGGGCCAGGTTCACCCCTCCACTTT
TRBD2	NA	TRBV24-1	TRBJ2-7	CATSDSRTSPSYEQYF	TGTGCCACCAGTGATTCGAGGACTAGCCCTTCCTACGAGCAGTACTTC
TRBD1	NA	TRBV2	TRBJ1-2	CASLLLRTGSYGYTF	TGTGCCAGCCTACTACTCCGGACAGGATCCTATGGCTACACCTTC
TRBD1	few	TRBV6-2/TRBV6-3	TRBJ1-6	CASSTVGTGVDSPLHF	TGTGCCAGCAGTACGGTCGGGACAGGGGTGGATTCACCCCTCCACTTT
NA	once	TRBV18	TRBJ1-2	CASSPSGGRYGYTF	TGTGCCAGCTCACCTTCGGGAGGGAGATATGGCTACACCTTC
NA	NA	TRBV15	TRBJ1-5	CATSGQISNQPQHF	TGTGCCACCAGCGGACAGATTAGCAATCAGCCCCAGCATTTT
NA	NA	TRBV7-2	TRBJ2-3	CASSRYRAGDTQYF	TGTGCCAGCAGCAGATACAGGGCGGGAGATACGCAGTATTTT
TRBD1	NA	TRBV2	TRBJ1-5	CASRDRGPNQPQHF	TGTGCCAGCCGGGACAGGGGGCCGAATCAGCCCCAGCATTTT
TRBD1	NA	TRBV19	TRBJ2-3	CASSSGQGGTDTQYF	TGTGCCAGTAGTAGTGGACAGGGTGGTACAGATACGCAGTATTTT
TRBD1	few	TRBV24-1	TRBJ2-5	CATGGGVDRGGRFDQETQYF	TGTGCCACCGGAGGAGGGGTAGACAGGGGTGGAAGGTTCGACCAAGAGACCCAGTACTTC
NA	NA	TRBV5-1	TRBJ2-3	CASSLLGDSTDTQYF	TGCGCCAGCAGCTTGCTCGGGGATAGCACAGATACGCAGTATTTT
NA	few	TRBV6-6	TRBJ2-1	CASSFLLGTTEFF	TGTGCCAGCAGTTTTCTACTCGGGACAACGGAGTTCTTC
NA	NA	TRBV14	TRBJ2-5	CASSRRGGAQETQYF	TGTGCCAGCAGCCGGCGCGGCGGGGCCCAAGAGACCCAGTACTTC
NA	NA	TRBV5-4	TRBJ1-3	CASSLAGSGNTIYF	TGTGCCAGCAGCTTGGCAGGCTCTGGAAACACCATATATTTT
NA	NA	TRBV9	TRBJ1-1	CASSAHQGNTEAFF	TGTGCCAGCAGCGCTCATCAGGGGAATACTGAAGCTTTCTTT
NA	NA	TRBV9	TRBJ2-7	CASSVGGVYEQYF	TGTGCCAGCAGCGTAGGTGGAGTTTACGAGCAGTACTTC